The entry below describes one T cell receptor beta chain. Its antigen is undetermined. The record originates from a study of OX40 agonist ivuxolimab in advanced cancers. Across the study: Ivuxolimab is an agonistic anti-OX40 (CD134) antibody, and patients were treated with it. Regarding the study as a whole: At 0.1 to 3.0 mg/kg and by week 6, clonal expansion occurred in CD4+ and CD8+ blood T cells. Some nonresponders also had low normalized T-cell clonal expansion.

People who had autoimmune disease history or systemic immunosuppression were excluded. V trimming: 4 bases; J trimming: 7 bases; junction bases outside the gene matches: 8. CDR1 is WSHSY, CDR2 SAAADI, per germline. The length of the CDR3 is 15 residues. Sequencing used immunoSEQ multiplex PCR; TCRdb keeps in-frame clones, though not all of them. Of some 57,000 clones listed, around four fifths were seen once; the top ten hold roughly 1.2%. This TCR was recovered from an adult with an advanced solid tumor such as melanoma, head and neck, liver or kidney cancer. The source material was CD4+ or CD8+ T cells sorted from blood, sampled in a trial of the OX40 agonist ivuxolimab. This chain links TRBV10-2 with TRBJ2-2, with TRBD2 identical over 8 bases. CDR3 sequence reads: CASSAGTSYNGELFF. DNA of the CDR3: TGCGCCAGCAGTGCCGGGACTAGTTACAACGGGGAGCTGTTTTTT.